The rows below give T cell receptor beta chains drawn from one sample of a study of T cell responses to AZD1222 COVID-19 vaccine. The assay was immunoSEQ multiplex PCR, and TCRdb's table has in-frame clones only and misses some. This sample carries 130,000 to 150,000 clones, around 88% of them seen once, and the ten largest clones take roughly 2%. This specimen consisted of peripheral blood, obtained on day 0 of AZD1222 vaccination. Receptors were obtained from an adult in good health. Both conserved end residues are part of each CDR3. D genes are given only for firm matches. Clone size, where shown, is once, few, many, or a class for clones that have expanded.

D gene: NA
clone size: NA
J gene: TRBJ2-3
V gene: TRBV5-1
CDR3 DNA: TGCGCCAGCAAGGCGGGGAGGTCAGATACGCAGTATTTT
CDR3 protein: CASKAGRSDTQYF

D gene: TRBD1
clone size: NA
J gene: TRBJ1-2
V gene: TRBV2
CDR3 DNA: TGTGCCAGCAGTGCCAGCGTGGGACAGGGGAATGGCTACACCTTC
CDR3 protein: CASSASVGQGNGYTF

D gene: NA
clone size: NA
J gene: TRBJ2-7
V gene: TRBV24-1
CDR3 DNA: TGTGCCACCAGTGATTTAGTCGGCCAAAGCTCCTACGAGCAGTACTTC
CDR3 protein: CATSDLVGQSSYEQYF

D gene: NA
clone size: NA
J gene: TRBJ1-1
V gene: TRBV14
CDR3 DNA: TGTGCCAGCAGCCAAGACCTTCTAAGCCTCAAAGAAGCTTTCTTT
CDR3 protein: CASSQDLLSLKEAFF

D gene: TRBD2
clone size: NA
J gene: TRBJ2-5
V gene: TRBV6-6
CDR3 DNA: TGTGCCAGCAGTTACTCCGCTAGCGGACAAGAGACCCAGTACTTC
CDR3 protein: CASSYSASGQETQYF

D gene: TRBD2
clone size: NA
J gene: TRBJ2-1
V gene: TRBV3-1/TRBV3-2
CDR3 DNA: TGTGCCAGCAGCCAATTCGCTAGCGGGAGGATCGGTGAGCAGTTCTTC
CDR3 protein: CASSQFASGRIGEQFF

D gene: NA
clone size: once
J gene: TRBJ2-3
V gene: TRBV6-5
CDR3 DNA: TGTGCCAGCAGGCGCCCCGGCCCGGTAGATACGCAGTATTTT
CDR3 protein: CASRRPGPVDTQYF

D gene: NA
clone size: NA
J gene: TRBJ1-3
V gene: TRBV28
CDR3 DNA: TGTGCCAGCAGTTTCGGAGGCCCTGGAAACACCATATATTTT
CDR3 protein: CASSFGGPGNTIYF

D gene: NA
clone size: once
J gene: TRBJ2-2
V gene: TRBV21-1
CDR3 DNA: TGTGCCAGCACTCCCAAGGGGGAGCTGTTTTTT
CDR3 protein: CASTPKGELFF

D gene: NA
clone size: once
J gene: TRBJ2-1
V gene: TRBV18
CDR3 DNA: TGTGCCAGCTCCCCCGGCGCGCGTGGAGTAAATGAGCAGTTCTTC
CDR3 protein: CASSPGARGVNEQFF

D gene: NA
clone size: NA
J gene: TRBJ1-3
V gene: TRBV20-1
CDR3 DNA: TGCAGTGCTAGTCCCCCGGACTCTGGAAACACCATATATTTT
CDR3 protein: CSASPPDSGNTIYF

D gene: TRBD2
clone size: NA
J gene: TRBJ2-7
V gene: TRBV4-2
CDR3 DNA: TGTGCCAGCAGCCAAGACGGGACTAGCGGGGGCCTTCAATCCTACGAGCAGTACTTC
CDR3 protein: CASSQDGTSGGLQSYEQYF

D gene: NA
clone size: NA
J gene: TRBJ2-7
V gene: TRBV7-2
CDR3 DNA: TGTGCCAGCAGCACTTCGCAGGGAAGCTACGAGCAGTACTTC
CDR3 protein: CASSTSQGSYEQYF

D gene: NA
clone size: NA
J gene: TRBJ2-3
V gene: TRBV6-6
CDR3 DNA: TGTGCCAGCAGTTACTCGGCGGTCGGAGATACGCAGTATTTT
CDR3 protein: CASSYSAVGDTQYF

D gene: TRBD2
clone size: NA
J gene: TRBJ2-3
V gene: TRBV5-5
CDR3 DNA: TGTGCCAGCACCCTTAGCGGGAGCAAGGCAAATACGCAGTATTTT
CDR3 protein: CASTLSGSKANTQYF

D gene: NA
clone size: NA
J gene: TRBJ1-5
V gene: TRBV6-5
CDR3 DNA: TGTGCCAGCAGTTACTCGGGGTATAGCAATCAGCCCCAGCATTTT
CDR3 protein: CASSYSGYSNQPQHF

D gene: NA
clone size: few
J gene: TRBJ1-2
V gene: TRBV4-3
CDR3 DNA: TGCGCCAGCAGCCAGGAAGGGAACTATGGCTACACCTTC
CDR3 protein: CASSQEGNYGYTF